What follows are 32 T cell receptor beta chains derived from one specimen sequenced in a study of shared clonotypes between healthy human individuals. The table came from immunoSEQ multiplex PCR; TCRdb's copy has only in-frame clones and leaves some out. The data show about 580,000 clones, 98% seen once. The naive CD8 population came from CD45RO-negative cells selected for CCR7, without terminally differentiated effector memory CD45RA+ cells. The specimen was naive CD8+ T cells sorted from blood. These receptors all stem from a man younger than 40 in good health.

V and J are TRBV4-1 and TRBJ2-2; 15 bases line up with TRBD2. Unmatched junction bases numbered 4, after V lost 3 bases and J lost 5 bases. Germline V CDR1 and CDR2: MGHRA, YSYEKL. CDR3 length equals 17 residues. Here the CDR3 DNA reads TGCGCCAGCAGCCACCTCGGGACTAGCGGGAGGACCGGGGAGCTGTTTTTT. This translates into CASSHLGTSGRTGELFF.

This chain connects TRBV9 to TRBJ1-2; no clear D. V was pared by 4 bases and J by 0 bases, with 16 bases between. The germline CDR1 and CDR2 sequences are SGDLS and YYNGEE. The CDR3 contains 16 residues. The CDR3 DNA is TGTGCCAGCAGCCTCAACCTCGGCAAGCCTAACTATGGCTACACCTTC. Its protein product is CASSLNLGKPNYGYTF.

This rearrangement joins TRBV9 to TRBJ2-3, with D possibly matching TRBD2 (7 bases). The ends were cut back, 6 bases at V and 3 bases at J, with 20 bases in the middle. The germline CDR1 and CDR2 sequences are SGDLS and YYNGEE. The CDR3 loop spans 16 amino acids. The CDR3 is CASNGGQGYGTDTQYF. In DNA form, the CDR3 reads TGTGCCAGCAACGGGGGGCAGGGTTATGGAACAGATACGCAGTATTTT.

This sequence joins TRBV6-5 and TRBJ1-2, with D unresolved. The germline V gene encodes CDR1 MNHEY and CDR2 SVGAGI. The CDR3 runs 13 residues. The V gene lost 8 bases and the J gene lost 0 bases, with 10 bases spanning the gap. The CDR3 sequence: CASGVEANYGYTF. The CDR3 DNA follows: TGTGCCAGCGGGGTTGAAGCTAACTATGGCTACACCTTC.

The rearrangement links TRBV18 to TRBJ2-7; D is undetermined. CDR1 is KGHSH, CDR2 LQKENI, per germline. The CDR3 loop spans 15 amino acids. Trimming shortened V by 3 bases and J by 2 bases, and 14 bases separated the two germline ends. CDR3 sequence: CASSPEAGRAYEQYF. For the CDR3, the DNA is TGTGCCAGCTCACCTGAGGCCGGACGGGCCTACGAGCAGTACTTC.

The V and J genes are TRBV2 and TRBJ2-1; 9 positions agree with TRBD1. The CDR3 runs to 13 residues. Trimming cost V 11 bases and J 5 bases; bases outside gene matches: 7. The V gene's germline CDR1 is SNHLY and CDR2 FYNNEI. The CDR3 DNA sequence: TGTGCCGGAACAGGGGGCTGGAACAATGAGCAGTTCTTC. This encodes CAGTGGWNNEQFF.

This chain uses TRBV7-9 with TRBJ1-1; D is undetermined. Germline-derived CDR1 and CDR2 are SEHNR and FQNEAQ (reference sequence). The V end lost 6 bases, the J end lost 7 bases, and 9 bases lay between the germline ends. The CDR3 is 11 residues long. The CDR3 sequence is CASRETVEAFF. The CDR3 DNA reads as TGTGCCAGCAGAGAGACGGTTGAAGCTTTCTTT.

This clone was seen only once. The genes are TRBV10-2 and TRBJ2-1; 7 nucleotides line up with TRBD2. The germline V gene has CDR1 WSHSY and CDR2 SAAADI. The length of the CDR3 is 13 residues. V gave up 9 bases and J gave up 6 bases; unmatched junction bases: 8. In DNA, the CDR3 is TGCGCCAGTGGACTAGAATTTGCCAATGAGCAGTTCTTC. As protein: CASGLEFANEQFF.

CDR3 DNA sequence: TGTGCCAGCAGTTTATTCGCGGGAGTGCCCCATGAGCAGTTCTTC. Translated, it gives CASSLFAGVPHEQFF. V and J are TRBV27 and TRBJ2-1, with TRBD2 matching 7 bases. Germline V CDR1 and CDR2: MNHEY, SMNVEV (reference sequence). With V trimmed by 1 base and J by 8 bases, 8 bases remained unmatched. This CDR3 is 15 amino acids long.

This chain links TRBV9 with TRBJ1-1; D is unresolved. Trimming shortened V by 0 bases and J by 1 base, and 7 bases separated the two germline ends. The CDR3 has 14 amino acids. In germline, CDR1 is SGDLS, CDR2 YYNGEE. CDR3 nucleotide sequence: TGTGCCAGCAGCGTAGTTCTGGAGAACACTGAAGCTTTCTTT. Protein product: CASSVVLENTEAFF.

Written as DNA, the CDR3 is TGTGCCAGCTCCCTCCAAGTTACTAGGCGGGGAGATACGCAGTATTTT. Residues: CASSLQVTRRGDTQYF. V usage is TRBV18 and J usage is TRBJ2-3; tentative D call: TRBD2 (6 bases). The CDR3 is 16 residues long. The germline gives CDR1 KGHSH, CDR2 LQKENI. V was trimmed by 6 bases and J by 5 bases, leaving 21 bases between them.

The CDR3 nucleotides read TGTGCCAGCAGTACTCTGGGGGGTTTCCCGGCCCAGCATTTT. Protein sequence: CASSTLGGFPAQHF. The rearrangement joins TRBV28 to TRBJ1-5; D is perhaps TRBD1 (5 bases). Germline-derived CDR1 and CDR2 are MDHEN and SYDVKM. The germline V and J ends were trimmed by 5 bases and 11 bases, with 19 bases remaining between them. The CDR3 contains 14 residues.

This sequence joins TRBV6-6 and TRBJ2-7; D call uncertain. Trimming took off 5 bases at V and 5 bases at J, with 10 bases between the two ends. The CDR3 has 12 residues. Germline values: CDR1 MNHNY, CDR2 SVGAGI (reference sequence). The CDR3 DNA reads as TGTGCCAGCAGTCCCCCCGGAAACGAGCAGTACTTC. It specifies CASSPPGNEQYF.

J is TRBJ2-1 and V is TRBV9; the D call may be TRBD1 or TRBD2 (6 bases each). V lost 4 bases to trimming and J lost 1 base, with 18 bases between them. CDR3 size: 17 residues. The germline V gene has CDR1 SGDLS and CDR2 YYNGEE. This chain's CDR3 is CASSTSRRGASYNEQFF. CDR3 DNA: TGTGCCAGCAGCACGTCCAGAAGGGGGGCGTCCTACAATGAGCAGTTCTTC.

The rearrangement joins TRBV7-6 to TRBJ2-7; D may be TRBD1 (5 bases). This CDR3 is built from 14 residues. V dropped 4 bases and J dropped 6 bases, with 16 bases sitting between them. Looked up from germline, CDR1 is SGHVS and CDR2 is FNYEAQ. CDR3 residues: CASSSTRGSREQYF. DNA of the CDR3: TGTGCCAGCAGCTCGACAAGGGGAAGTCGCGAGCAGTACTTC.

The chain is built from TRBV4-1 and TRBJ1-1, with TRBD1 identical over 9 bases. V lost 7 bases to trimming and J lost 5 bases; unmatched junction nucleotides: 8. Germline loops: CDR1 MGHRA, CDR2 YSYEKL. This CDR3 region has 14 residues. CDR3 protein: CASNAGQGGTEAFF. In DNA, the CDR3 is TGCGCCAGCAACGCGGGACAGGGCGGTACTGAAGCTTTCTTT.

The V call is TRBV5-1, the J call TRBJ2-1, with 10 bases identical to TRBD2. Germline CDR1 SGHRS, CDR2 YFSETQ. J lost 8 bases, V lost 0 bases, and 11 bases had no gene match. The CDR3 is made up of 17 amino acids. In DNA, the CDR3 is TGCGCCAGCAGCTTGGCCATAGCGGGAGGTGGTATGGATGAGCAGTTCTTC. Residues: CASSLAIAGGGMDEQFF.

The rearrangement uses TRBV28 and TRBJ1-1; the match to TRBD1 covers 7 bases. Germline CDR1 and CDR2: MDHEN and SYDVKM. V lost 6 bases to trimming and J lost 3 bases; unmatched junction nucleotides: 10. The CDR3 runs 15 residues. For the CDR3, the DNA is TGTGCCAGCAGCCCGACGGACAGGCTGGACACTGAAGCTTTCTTT. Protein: CASSPTDRLDTEAFF.

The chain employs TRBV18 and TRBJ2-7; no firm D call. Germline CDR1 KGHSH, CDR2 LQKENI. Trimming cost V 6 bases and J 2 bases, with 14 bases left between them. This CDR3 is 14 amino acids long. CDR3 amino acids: CASSPAPLAYEQYF. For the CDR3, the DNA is TGTGCCAGCTCGCCCGCCCCTTTAGCCTACGAGCAGTACTTC.

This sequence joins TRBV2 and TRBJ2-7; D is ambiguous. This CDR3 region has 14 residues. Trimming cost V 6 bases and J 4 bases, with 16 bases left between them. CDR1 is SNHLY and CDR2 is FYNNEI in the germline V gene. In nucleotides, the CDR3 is TGTGCCAGCAGGGAACGAGGCGAGTTTTACGAGCAGTACTTC. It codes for CASRERGEFYEQYF.

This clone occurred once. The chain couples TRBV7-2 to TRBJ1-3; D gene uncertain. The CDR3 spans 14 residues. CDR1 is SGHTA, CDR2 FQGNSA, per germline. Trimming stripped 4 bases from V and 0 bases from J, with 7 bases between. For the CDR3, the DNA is TGTGCCAGCAGCTCCCTGGGCTCTGGAAACACCATATATTTT. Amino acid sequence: CASSSLGSGNTIYF.

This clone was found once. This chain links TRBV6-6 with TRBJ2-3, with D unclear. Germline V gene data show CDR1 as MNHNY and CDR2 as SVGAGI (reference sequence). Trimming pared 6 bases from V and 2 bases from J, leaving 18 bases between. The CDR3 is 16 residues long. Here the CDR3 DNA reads TGTGCCAGCAGCCCCCTCGACGAGGAACCCACAGATACGCAGTATTTT. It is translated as CASSPLDEEPTDTQYF.

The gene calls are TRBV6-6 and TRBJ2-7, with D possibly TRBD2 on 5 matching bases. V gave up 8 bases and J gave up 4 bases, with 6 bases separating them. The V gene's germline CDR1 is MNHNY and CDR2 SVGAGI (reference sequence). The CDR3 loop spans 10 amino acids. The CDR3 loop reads CASSGYEQYF. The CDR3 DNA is TGTGCCAGCTCGGGGTACGAGCAGTACTTC.

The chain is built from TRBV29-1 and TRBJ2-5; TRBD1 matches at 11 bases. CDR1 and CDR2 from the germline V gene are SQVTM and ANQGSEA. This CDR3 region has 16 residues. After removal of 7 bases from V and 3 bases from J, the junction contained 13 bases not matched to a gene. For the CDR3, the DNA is TGCAGCGGGACAGGGGGCGAGGTGCGCGCCGAAGAGACCCAGTACTTC. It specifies CSGTGGEVRAEETQYF.

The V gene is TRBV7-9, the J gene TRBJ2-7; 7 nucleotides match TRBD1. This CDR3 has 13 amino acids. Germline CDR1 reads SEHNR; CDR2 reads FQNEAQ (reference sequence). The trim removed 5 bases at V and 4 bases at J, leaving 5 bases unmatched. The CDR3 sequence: CASSPQGEYEQYF. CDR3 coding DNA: TGTGCCAGCAGCCCTCAGGGGGAATACGAGCAGTACTTC.

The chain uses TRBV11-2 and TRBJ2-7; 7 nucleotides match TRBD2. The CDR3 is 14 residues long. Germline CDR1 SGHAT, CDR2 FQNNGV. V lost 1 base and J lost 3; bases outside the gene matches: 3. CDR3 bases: TGTGCCAGCAGCTTAGGCCCGGGAGGCTACGAGCAGTACTTC. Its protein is CASSLGPGGYEQYF.

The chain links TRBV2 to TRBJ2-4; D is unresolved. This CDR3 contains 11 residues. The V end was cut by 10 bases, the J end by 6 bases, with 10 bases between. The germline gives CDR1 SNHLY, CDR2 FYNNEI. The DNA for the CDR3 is TGTGCCACTCTCAAAGGAAACATTCAGTACTTC. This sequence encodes CATLKGNIQYF.

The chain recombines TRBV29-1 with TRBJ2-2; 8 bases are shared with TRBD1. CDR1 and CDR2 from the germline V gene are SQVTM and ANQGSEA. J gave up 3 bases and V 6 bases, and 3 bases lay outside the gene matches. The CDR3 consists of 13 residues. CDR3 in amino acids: CSVDRGDTGELFF. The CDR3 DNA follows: TGCAGCGTCGACAGGGGTGACACCGGGGAGCTGTTTTTT.

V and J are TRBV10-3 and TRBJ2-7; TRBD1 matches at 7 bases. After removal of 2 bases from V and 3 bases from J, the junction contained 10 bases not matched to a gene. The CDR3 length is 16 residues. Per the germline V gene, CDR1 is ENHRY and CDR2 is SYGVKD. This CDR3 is CAISEGPGQYIYEQYF. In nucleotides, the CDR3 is TGTGCCATCAGTGAGGGTCCGGGACAGTATATCTACGAGCAGTACTTC.

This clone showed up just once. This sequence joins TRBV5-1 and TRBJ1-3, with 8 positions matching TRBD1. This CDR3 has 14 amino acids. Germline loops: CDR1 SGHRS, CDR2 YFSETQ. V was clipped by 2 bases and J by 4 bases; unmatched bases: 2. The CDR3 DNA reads TGCGCCAGCAGCTTCCAGGGGGCAGGAAACACCATATATTTT. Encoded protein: CASSFQGAGNTIYF.

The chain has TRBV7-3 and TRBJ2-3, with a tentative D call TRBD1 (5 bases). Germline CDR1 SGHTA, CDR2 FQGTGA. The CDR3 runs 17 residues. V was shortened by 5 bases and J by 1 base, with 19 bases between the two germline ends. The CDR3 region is CASSPGLAQGGTDTQYF. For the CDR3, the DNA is TGTGCCAGCAGCCCAGGCCTGGCGCAGGGTGGCACAGATACGCAGTATTTT. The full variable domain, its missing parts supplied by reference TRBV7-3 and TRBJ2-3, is GAGVSQTPSNKVTEKGKYVELRCDPISGHTALYWYRQSLGQGPEFLIYFQGTGAADDSGLPNDRFFAVRPEGSVSTLKIQRTERGDSAVYLCASSPGLAQGGTDTQYFGPGTRLTVL.

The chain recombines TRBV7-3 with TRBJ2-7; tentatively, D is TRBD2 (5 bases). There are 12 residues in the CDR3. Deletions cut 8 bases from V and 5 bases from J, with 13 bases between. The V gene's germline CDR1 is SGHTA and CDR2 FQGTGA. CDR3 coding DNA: TGTGCCAGCTCTGTCGAGGGCAACGAGCAGTACTTC. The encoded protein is CASSVEGNEQYF.